The clone carrying this T cell receptor beta chain came up many times. Its antigen is currently unknown. These data come from a study of CD8 T cells in ankylosing spondylitis. Overall study results and limits: In the blood and synovial fluid of reactive arthritis, some motif variants had been previously reported. In ankylosing spondylitis patients, matched synovial fluid reportedly showed significant enrichment of disease-linked clones. A TCR beta motif of 8 or 9 highly homologous variants appeared characteristic of ankylosing spondylitis blood.

As the method for making TCR beta libraries, quantitative 5'-RACE with molecular barcodes was used. TCRdb itself ran the 5' RACE reads through MiXCR, one entry per CDR3 protein. The sample holds 330,000 or so distinct CDR3 sequences; under 8.5% are singletons and the top ten take more than 14%. There are 16 residues in the CDR3. Per the germline V gene, CDR1 is ENHRY and CDR2 is SYGVKD. Losses at the gene ends were 5 bases for V and 5 bases for J; bases not matched to a gene: 9. This chain connects TRBV10-3 to TRBJ1-1; 12 nucleotides agree with TRBD1. The sample taken for sequencing was blood, either unsorted or a sorted T cell fraction (not recorded which). The source is a male donor with ankylosing spondylitis. CDR3 bases: TGTGCCATCAGTATCGAACCGGGACAGGGGGCGACTGAAGCTTTCTTT. This codes for CAISIEPGQGATEAFF.